This T cell receptor (beta chain) came from a study of Ad26.COV2.S vaccination and SARS-CoV-2 variants. The overall study: Enrolled in COV1001, the donor was in the Ad26.COV2.S trial arm, which received the vaccine. By the intramuscular route, Ad26.COV2.S was given once, or twice 56 days apart.

Treatment specified: roughly 20 received Ad26.COV2.S at low or high dose, single or two shots; several received placebo; per-sample allocation not given. Samples came from day 63 after the first vaccine or placebo injection. The individual, an adult aged 18-55 years, was a donor in Boston. It was Wuhan-strain SARS-CoV-2 spike that the Ad26 vaccine vector expressed. The repertoire was sequenced with immunoSEQ multiplex PCR; TCRdb's copy has only in-frame clones and lacks some. This sample carries about 400,000 clones, roughly nine tenths of them seen once, and the ten largest clones take approximately 3.7%. This TCR was sampled from a person aged 18 to 59 who received the Ad26.COV2.S COVID-19 vaccine or a placebo. The specimen comprised peripheral blood, sampled in a trial of Ad26.COV2.S vaccine versus placebo.

CDR3 bases: TGCGCCAGCAGTGGGGTGTTAGCGGGGGGAGGGGAGACCCAGTACTTC. This gives the protein CASSGVLAGGGETQYF. The V gene is TRBV10-2, the J gene TRBJ2-5; 10 bases map to TRBD2. Germline V CDR1 and CDR2: WSHSY, SAAADI. The CDR3 spans 16 residues. Unmatched junction bases numbered 10, after V lost 4 bases and J lost 5 bases.